Each of the 26 T cell receptor beta chains below was sequenced from the same sample in a study of T-cell reconstitution after alpha-beta-depleted transplantation in children. Unique molecular identifiers were used in preparing the TCRbeta library. TCRdb analysed the PCR reads with MiXCR anew, one entry per CDR3 protein. The repertoire holds hundreds of thousands of distinct CDR3 sequences, with around 17% as singletons. Sequencing used PBMCs, mostly from graft donor cells, obtained 360 days after TCRalphabeta/CD19-depleted stem cell transplant. These receptors came from a male patient between 5 and 17 years old who had a stem cell transplant for acute lymphoblastic leukemia, so the T cells may come from the graft donor.

CDR3 region: CASSKGRQARGSSYEQYF. The CDR3 nucleotides are TGTGCCAGCAGCAAAGGGAGGCAGGCTCGCGGGAGCTCCTACGAGCAGTACTTC. The chain employs TRBV21-1 and TRBJ2-7; TRBD2 was called by the table and not checked on the DNA. TRBV21-1 has pseudogene status. The CDR3 runs to 18 residues.

The chain is built from TRBV2 and TRBJ2-7; D may be TRBD1 (6 bases). Germline lookup yields CDR1 SNHLY and CDR2 FYNNEI. There are 15 residues in the CDR3. V lost 5 bases and J lost 5, with 19 bases in between. Written as DNA, the CDR3 is TGTGCCAGCAGTTGGACCCGGGACATTCGGAACGAGCAGTACTTC. It codes for CASSWTRDIRNEQYF.

The chain is built from TRBV7-9 and TRBJ2-7; 9 nucleotides align to TRBD1. The CDR3 is 17 residues long. Germline CDR1 and CDR2: SEHNR and FQNEAQ (reference sequence). V shed 5 bases, J shed 2 bases, and the junction held 13 bases outside the gene matches. CDR3 nucleotide sequence: TGTGCCAGCAGCATAAAACCGGGACAGGGTTACCCCTACGAGCAGTACTTC. This encodes CASSIKPGQGYPYEQYF.

This clonotype has only a few counts. V usage is TRBV20-1 and J usage is TRBJ2-2, with 13 nucleotides matching TRBD2. This CDR3 is built from 16 residues. From germline, CDR1 is DFQATT and CDR2 SNEGSKA (reference sequence). CDR3 in DNA: TGCACCCACCGATCAGGACTAGCGGGAGAGGCCGGGGAGCTGTTTTTT. It yields the protein CTHRSGLAGEAGELFF.

This clonotype was detected a few times. This chain joins TRBV7-6 and TRBJ1-5; 11 positions match TRBD1. This CDR3 has 14 amino acids. The germline V gene encodes CDR1 SGHVS and CDR2 FNYEAQ. V gave up 5 bases and J gave up 6 bases; unmatched junction bases: 3. CDR3 loop: CASSADRGPQPQHF. The CDR3 DNA follows: TGTGCCAGCAGCGCGGACAGGGGGCCTCAGCCCCAGCATTTT.

The J gene is TRBJ1-5, the V gene TRBV9; D is possibly TRBD1 (5 bases). Germline lookup yields CDR1 SGDLS and CDR2 YYNGEE. Deletions cut 0 bases from V and 5 bases from J, with 15 bases between. The CDR3 is made up of 16 amino acids. Here the CDR3 reads CASSVDSGGFHQPQHF. The CDR3 nucleotides are TGTGCCAGCAGCGTAGACAGTGGGGGGTTCCATCAGCCCCAGCATTTT. Together with reference TRBV9 and TRBJ1-5, the CDR3 gives the full variable domain: DSGVTQTPKHLITATGQRVTLRCSPRSGDLSVYWYQQSLDQGLQFLIQYYNGEERAKGNILERFSAQQFPDLHSELNLSSLELGDSALYFCASSVDSGGFHQPQHFGDGTRLSIL.

A word on this clonotype: One end of the junction is discordant with germline, which a read error may explain. The chain employs TRBV20-1 and TRBJ2-7; TRBD1 agrees at 10 bases. The CDR3 contains 15 residues. Looked up from germline, CDR1 is DFQATT and CDR2 is SNEGSKA (reference sequence). In DNA, the CDR3 is TGCAGTGCTAGGGACTACCGGGACAGGGGTTACGGGCAGTACTTC. Translation: CSARDYRDRGYGQYF.

This clonotype appeared many times. The rearrangement uses TRBV7-6 and TRBJ2-1, with D possibly being TRBD2 (6 bases). CDR1 SGHVS and CDR2 FNYEAQ come from the germline V gene. The CDR3 extends over 13 amino acids. The V end was cut by 4 bases, the J end by 12 bases, with 16 bases between. The CDR3 loop is CASSSATSFPQFF. The CDR3 region has the DNA TGTGCCAGCAGCTCGGCGACTAGTTTCCCGCAGTTCTTC.

The chain links TRBV5-1 to TRBJ2-2; D remains ambiguous. There are 16 residues in the CDR3. CDR1 and CDR2 (germline): SGHRS, YFSETQ. V gave up 4 bases and J gave up 6 bases, with 19 bases separating them. The CDR3, as DNA: TGCGCCAGCAGCGGTCGCGGCGGCCATGGGGCCGGGGAGCTGTTTTTT. It encodes CASSGRGGHGAGELFF.

V gene TRBV6-2 or TRBV6-3 combines with J gene TRBJ2-7; D may correspond to TRBD1 or TRBD2 (5 bases each). The CDR3 contains 17 residues. The germline V and J ends were trimmed by 4 bases and 3 bases, with 22 bases remaining between them. Germline V CDR1 and CDR2: MNHEY, SVGEGT. DNA of the CDR3: TGTGCCAGCAGTTGGGCCCTACGGGGCGGACGCGGCTACGAGCAGTACTTC. It yields the protein CASSWALRGGRGYEQYF.

This clonotype turned up a few times. The rearrangement links TRBV20-1 to TRBJ2-1; 9 bases fit TRBD2. V lost 3 bases and J lost 0; bases outside the gene matches: 6. Germline V lookup: CDR1 DFQATT, CDR2 SNEGSKA (reference sequence). The CDR3 loop spans 16 amino acids. CDR3 sequence (DNA): TGCAGTGCTAGTCGCGGGAGGGCCCTCTCCTACAATGAGCAGTTCTTC. It translates to CSASRGRALSYNEQFF.

The sample holds a few counts of this clonotype. The gene calls are TRBV5-1 and TRBJ2-1; TRBD2 might be the D (6 bases). CDR1 and CDR2 from the germline V gene are SGHRS and YFSETQ. V was shortened by 4 bases and J by 0 bases, with 17 bases between the two germline ends. The CDR3 spans 17 residues. The CDR3 sequence: CASSKPLALSSYNEQFF. The CDR3 DNA is TGCGCCAGCAGCAAACCTCTAGCGCTGAGCTCCTACAATGAGCAGTTCTTC.

This chain joins TRBV6-4 and TRBJ2-2; 9 nucleotides match TRBD1. The germline CDR1 and CDR2 sequences are MRHNA and SNTAGT. The CDR3 has 15 residues. The V and J ends lost 8 bases and 5 bases, in that order; junction bases with no gene match: 9. The CDR3: CASSTGQGRTGELFF. In DNA, the CDR3 is TGTGCCAGCTCCACCGGACAGGGGAGAACCGGGGAGCTGTTTTTT.

The table lists this clonotype with a few counts. The chain joins TRBV11-2 to TRBJ2-7, with D perhaps TRBD2 (8 bases). CDR3 length equals 17 residues. V lost 5 bases and J 3 bases, leaving 23 bases between the germline ends. Germline-derived CDR1 and CDR2 are SGHAT and FQNNGV. The CDR3 reads CASSQGVAGIWGYEQYF. In DNA, the CDR3 is TGTGCCAGCAGCCAGGGGGTAGCGGGAATATGGGGCTACGAGCAGTACTTC.

The chain has TRBV20-1 and TRBJ2-1, with TRBD2 matching 7 bases. The CDR3 is 12 residues long. Germline-derived CDR1 and CDR2 are DFQATT and SNEGSKA (reference sequence). V lost 3 bases, J lost 8 bases, and 4 bases stayed unmatched. CDR3 protein: CSASLAGDEQFF. DNA of the CDR3: TGCAGTGCTAGTCTTGCGGGAGATGAGCAGTTCTTC.

This clonotype was seen ten or more times. The chain carries TRBV12-3 or TRBV12-4 and TRBJ2-1; D remains ambiguous. V shed 3 bases and J shed 6 bases, with 3 bases lying between them. The CDR3 contains 11 residues. The CDR3 sequence: CASSFANEQFF. CDR3 bases: TGTGCCAGCAGTTTTGCCAATGAGCAGTTCTTC.

The sample holds a few counts of this clonotype. CDR3 coding DNA: TGCAGTGCGCAGAGGGTTGCGGGAAGTACCAATGAGCAGTTCTTC. Translated: CSAQRVAGSTNEQFF. The chain carries TRBV20-1 and TRBJ2-1, with D tentatively TRBD2 (6 bases). The CDR3 extends over 15 amino acids. Trimming shortened V by 6 bases and J by 6 bases, and 21 bases separated the two germline ends. Germline V lookup: CDR1 DFQATT, CDR2 SNEGSKA (reference sequence).

The chain is built from TRBV7-2 and TRBJ1-4, with 8 bases fitting TRBD1. Germline trimming cut 7 bases from V and 7 bases from J; bases unmatched to any gene: 8. Per the germline V gene, CDR1 is SGHTA and CDR2 is FQGNSA. The CDR3 covers 14 residues. The CDR3 loop is CASKQGQGAEKLFF. The CDR3 nucleotides read TGTGCCAGCAAACAAGGACAGGGTGCTGAAAAACTGTTTTTT.

The table lists this clonotype with a count of one. The rearrangement joins TRBV30 to TRBJ1-1; 7 nucleotides line up with TRBD1. The CDR3 has 13 amino acids. Unmatched junction bases numbered 5, after V lost 0 bases and J lost 7 bases. Germline V CDR1 and CDR2: GTSNPN, SVGIG (reference sequence). CDR3 region: CAWSVGQSFEAFF. As DNA, the CDR3 is TGTGCCTGGAGTGTGGGACAGAGTTTTGAAGCTTTCTTT.

The rearrangement links TRBV3-1 to TRBJ2-2; 7 bases agree with TRBD2. This CDR3 has 17 residues. V shed 4 bases and J 4 bases; nucleotides not matched to a gene: 12. In germline, CDR1 is LGHDT, CDR2 YNNKEL (reference sequence). The CDR3 sequence is CASSPGVPSGRTGELFF. The CDR3 nucleotides read TGTGCCAGCAGCCCAGGTGTGCCTAGCGGACGCACCGGGGAGCTGTTTTTT.

The rearrangement links TRBV2 to TRBJ2-2; 8 nucleotides match TRBD2. With V trimmed by 8 bases and J by 6 bases, 20 bases remained unmatched. Germline CDR1 reads SNHLY; CDR2 reads FYNNEI. The CDR3 length is 18 residues. CDR3 loop: CASLPPLAGRRYAGELFF. As DNA, the CDR3 is TGTGCCAGCCTTCCCCCCCTAGCGGGCCGGAGATACGCCGGGGAGCTGTTTTTT.

This clonotype was counted a few times. The chain couples TRBV11-2 to TRBJ2-1; TRBD2 aligns across 7 bases. This CDR3 is 16 amino acids long. Germline V gene sequence: CDR1 SGHAT, CDR2 FQNNGV. After removal of 0 bases from V and 7 bases from J, the junction contained 9 bases not matched to a gene. The CDR3 here is CASSLEVTSFRNEQFF. The CDR3 nucleotides are TGTGCCAGCAGCTTAGAAGTGACTAGCTTTAGGAATGAGCAGTTCTTC.

The chain has TRBV6-4 and TRBJ2-1; 13 nucleotides agree with TRBD2. With V trimmed by 6 bases and J by 9 bases, 8 bases remained unmatched. CDR3 length: 15 residues. The V gene's germline CDR1 is MRHNA and CDR2 SNTAGT. CDR3 loop: CASSDGTSGKGEQFF. Here the CDR3 DNA reads TGTGCCAGCAGCGACGGGACTAGCGGGAAGGGTGAGCAGTTCTTC.

This chain uses TRBV6-5 with TRBJ2-6; 9 nucleotides match TRBD1. Per the germline V gene, CDR1 is MNHEY and CDR2 is SVGAGI. The CDR3 has 18 amino acids. V lost 2 bases to trimming and J lost 2 bases; unmatched junction nucleotides: 7. The CDR3 nucleotides are TGTGCCAGCAGTTACATAACAGGGGGCGCGGCTGGGGCCAACGTCCTGACTTTC. Amino acids: CASSYITGGAAGANVLTF.

This chain links TRBV10-1 with TRBJ2-1, with 13 positions matching TRBD2. The length of the CDR3 is 18 residues. J was trimmed by 4 bases and V by 3 bases; bases with no gene match: 9. Germline values: CDR1 WNHNN, CDR2 SYGVQD (reference sequence). The CDR3 region is CASSDKMGLAGPYNEQFF. CDR3 coding DNA: TGCGCCAGCAGTGATAAAATGGGACTAGCGGGGCCTTACAATGAGCAGTTCTTC.

This clonotype was picked up a small number of times. V and J are TRBV19 and TRBJ2-7; weak D call: TRBD2 (5 bases). This CDR3 is built from 13 residues. The ends were cut back, 7 bases at V and 4 bases at J, with 14 bases in the middle. Per the germline V gene, CDR1 is LNHDA and CDR2 is SQIVND (reference sequence). The CDR3 DNA sequence: TGTGCCAGTAACGCAGAGGGCAGTTACGAGCAGTACTTC. Amino acid sequence: CASNAEGSYEQYF.